This T cell receptor beta chain came from a study of blood T cells in healthy people across ages. Study details: About one barcoded beta molecule was captured per two T cells (by template switching). Study results and caveats: The percentage of naive T cells correlated strongly with TCR beta diversity.

Every donor gave roughly 9.6 milliliters of peripheral blood. At least 6.5 million PBMCs were isolated per sample. The germline V gene encodes CDR1 MNHEY and CDR2 SMNVEV (reference sequence). This CDR3 contains 15 residues. Trimming removed 9 bases at V and 6 bases at J, with 21 bases between. The second PCR ran roughly 7 to 11 cycles with a sample-barcoded 5' primer and J-beta primers. TCRdb reprocessed the 5' RACE reads with MiXCR, giving one entry per CDR3 protein. Counted here are approximately 1.5 million distinct CDR3 sequences, approximately 32% occurring once; the ten biggest clones make up roughly 10%. Of note for this clonotype: Its target is unknown.

The sequenced sample consisted of blood. The chain employs TRBV27 and TRBJ1-5, with D perhaps matching TRBD1 (6 bases). This clonotype originated in a woman aged 25 to 39 in good health. CDR3 DNA sequence: TGTGCCAGTGGGCGACGGCCTAGGGGGAGTCAGCCCCAGCATTTT. Its translation: CASGRRPRGSQPQHF.